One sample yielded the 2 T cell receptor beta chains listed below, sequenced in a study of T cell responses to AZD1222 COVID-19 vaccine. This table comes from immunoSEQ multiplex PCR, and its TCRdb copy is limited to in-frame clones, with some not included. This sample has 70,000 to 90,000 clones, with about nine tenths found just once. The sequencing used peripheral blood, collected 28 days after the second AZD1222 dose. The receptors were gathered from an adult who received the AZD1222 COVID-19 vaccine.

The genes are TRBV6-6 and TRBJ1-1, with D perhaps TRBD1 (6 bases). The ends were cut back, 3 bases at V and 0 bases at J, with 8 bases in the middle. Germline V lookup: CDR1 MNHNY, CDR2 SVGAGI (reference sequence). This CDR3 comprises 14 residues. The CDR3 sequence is CASSYQGLNTEAFF. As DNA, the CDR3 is TGTGCCAGCAGTTATCAGGGGTTGAACACTGAAGCTTTCTTT.

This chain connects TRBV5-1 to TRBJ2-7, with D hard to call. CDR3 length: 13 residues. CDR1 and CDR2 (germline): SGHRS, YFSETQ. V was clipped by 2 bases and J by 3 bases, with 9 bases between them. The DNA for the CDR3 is TGCGCCAGCAGCTTTTCGCAGAGCTACGAGCAGTACTTC. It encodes CASSFSQSYEQYF.